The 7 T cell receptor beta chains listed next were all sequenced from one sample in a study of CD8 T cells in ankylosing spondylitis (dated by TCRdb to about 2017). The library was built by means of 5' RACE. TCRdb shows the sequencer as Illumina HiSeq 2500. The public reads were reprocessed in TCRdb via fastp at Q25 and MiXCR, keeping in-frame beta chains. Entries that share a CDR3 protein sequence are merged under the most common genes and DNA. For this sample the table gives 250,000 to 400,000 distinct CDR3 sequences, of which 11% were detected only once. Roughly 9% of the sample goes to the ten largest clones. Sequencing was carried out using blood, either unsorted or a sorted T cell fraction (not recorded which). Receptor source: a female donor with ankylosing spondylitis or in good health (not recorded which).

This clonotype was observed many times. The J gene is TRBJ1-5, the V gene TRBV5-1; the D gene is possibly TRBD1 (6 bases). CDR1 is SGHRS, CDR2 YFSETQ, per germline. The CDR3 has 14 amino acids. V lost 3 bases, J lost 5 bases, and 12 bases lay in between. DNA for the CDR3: TGCGCCAGCAGCTGGACAGCAGGAGATCAGCCCCAGCATTTT. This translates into CASSWTAGDQPQHF.

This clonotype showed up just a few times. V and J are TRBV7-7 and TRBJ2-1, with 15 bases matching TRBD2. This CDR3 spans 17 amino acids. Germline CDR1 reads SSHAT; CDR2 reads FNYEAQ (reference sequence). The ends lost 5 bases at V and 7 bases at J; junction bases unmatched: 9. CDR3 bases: TGTGCCAGCAGCCCCGGACTAGCGGGAGGGCCCAAAAATGAGCAGTTCTTC. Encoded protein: CASSPGLAGGPKNEQFF.

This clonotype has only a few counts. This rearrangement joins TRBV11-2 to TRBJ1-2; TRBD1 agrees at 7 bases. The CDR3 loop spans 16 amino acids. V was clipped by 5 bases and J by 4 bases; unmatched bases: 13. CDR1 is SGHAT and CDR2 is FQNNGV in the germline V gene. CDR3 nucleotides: TGTGCCAGCAGCCCAGGGGGGTACAGGGACGGCTATGGCTACACCTTC. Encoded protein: CASSPGGYRDGYGYTF.

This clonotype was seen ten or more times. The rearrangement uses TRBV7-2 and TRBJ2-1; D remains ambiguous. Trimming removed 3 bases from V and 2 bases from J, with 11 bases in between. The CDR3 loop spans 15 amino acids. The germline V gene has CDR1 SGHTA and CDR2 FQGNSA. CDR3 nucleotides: TGTGCCAGCAGCTTTTCTGGGCCTCCCTACAATGAGCAGTTCTTC. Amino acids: CASSFSGPPYNEQFF.

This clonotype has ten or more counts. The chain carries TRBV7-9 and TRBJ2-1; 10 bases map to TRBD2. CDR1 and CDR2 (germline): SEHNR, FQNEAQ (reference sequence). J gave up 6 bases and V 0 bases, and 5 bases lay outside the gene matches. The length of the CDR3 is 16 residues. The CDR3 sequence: CASSLASGRVSNEQFF. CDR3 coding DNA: TGTGCCAGCAGCTTAGCAAGCGGGAGGGTCAGCAATGAGCAGTTCTTC.

CDR3 sequence (DNA): TGCGCCAGCAGCTTCACCGGGACAGGGGACGAGCAGTACTTC. It translates to CASSFTGTGDEQYF. The rearrangement joins TRBV5-1 to TRBJ2-7, with TRBD1 identical over 10 bases. V lost 2 bases, J lost 5 bases, and 4 bases stayed unmatched. Germline V CDR1 and CDR2: SGHRS, YFSETQ. This CDR3 is 14 amino acids long.

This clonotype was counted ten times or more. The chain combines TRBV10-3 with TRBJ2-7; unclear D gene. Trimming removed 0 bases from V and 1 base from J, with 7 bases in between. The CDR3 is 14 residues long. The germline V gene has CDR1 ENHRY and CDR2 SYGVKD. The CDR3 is CAISESYQSYEQYF. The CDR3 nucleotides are TGTGCCATCAGTGAGTCCTACCAATCCTACGAGCAGTACTTC.